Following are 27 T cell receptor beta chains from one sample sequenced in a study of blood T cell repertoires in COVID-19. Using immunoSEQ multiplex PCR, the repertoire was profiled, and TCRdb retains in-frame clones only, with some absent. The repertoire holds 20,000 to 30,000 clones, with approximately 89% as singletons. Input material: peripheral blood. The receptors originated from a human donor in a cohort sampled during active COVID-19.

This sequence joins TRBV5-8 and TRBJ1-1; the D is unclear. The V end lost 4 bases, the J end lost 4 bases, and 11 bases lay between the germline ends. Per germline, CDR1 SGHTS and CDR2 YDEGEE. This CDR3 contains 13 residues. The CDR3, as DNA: TGTGCCAGCAGCCCCGGGTTTCGCACTGAAGCTTTCTTT. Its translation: CASSPGFRTEAFF.

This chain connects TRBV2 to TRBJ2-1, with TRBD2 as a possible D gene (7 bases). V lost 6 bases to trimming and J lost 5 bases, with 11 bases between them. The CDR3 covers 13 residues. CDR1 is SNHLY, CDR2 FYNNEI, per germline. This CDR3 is CASSGGPNNEQFF. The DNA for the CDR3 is TGTGCCAGCAGCGGGGGGCCAAACAATGAGCAGTTCTTC.

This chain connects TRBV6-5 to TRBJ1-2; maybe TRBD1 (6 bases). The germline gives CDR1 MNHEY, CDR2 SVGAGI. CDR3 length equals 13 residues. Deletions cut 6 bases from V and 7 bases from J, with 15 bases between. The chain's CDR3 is CASRPAGVRGYTF. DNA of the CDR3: TGTGCCAGCAGACCGGCAGGGGTTCGTGGCTACACCTTC.

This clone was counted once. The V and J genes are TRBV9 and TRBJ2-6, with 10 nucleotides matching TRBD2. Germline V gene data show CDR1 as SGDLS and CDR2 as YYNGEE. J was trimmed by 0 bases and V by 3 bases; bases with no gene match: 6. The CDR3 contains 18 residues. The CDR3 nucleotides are TGTGCCAGCAGCGCCACTAGCGGGATGAGCTCTGGGGCCAACGTCCTGACTTTC. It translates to CASSATSGMSSGANVLTF.

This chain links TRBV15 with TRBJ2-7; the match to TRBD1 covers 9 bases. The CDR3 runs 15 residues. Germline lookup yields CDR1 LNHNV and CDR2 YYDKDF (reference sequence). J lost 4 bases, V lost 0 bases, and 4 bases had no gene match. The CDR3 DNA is TGTGCCACCAGCAGAGACGGGACAGGGACTTACGAGCAGTACTTC. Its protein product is CATSRDGTGTYEQYF. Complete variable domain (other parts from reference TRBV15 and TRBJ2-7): DAMVIQNPRYQVTQFGKPVTLSCSQTLNHNVMYWYQQKSSQAPKLLFHYYDKDFNNEADTPDNFQSRRPNTSFCFLDIRSPGLGDTAMYLCATSRDGTGTYEQYFGPGTRLTVT.

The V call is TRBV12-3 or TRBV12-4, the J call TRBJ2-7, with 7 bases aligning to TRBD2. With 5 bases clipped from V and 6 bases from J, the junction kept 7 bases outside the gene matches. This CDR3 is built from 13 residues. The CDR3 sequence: CASSPHSSGEQYF. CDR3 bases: TGTGCCAGCAGTCCCCACTCTAGCGGCGAGCAGTACTTC.

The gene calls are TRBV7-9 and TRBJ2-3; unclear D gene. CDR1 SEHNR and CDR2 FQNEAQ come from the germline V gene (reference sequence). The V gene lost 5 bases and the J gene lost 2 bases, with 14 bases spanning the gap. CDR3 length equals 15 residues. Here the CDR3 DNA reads TGTGCCAGCAGCGCAACTTCCTACCCCACAGATACGCAGTATTTT. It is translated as CASSATSYPTDTQYF.

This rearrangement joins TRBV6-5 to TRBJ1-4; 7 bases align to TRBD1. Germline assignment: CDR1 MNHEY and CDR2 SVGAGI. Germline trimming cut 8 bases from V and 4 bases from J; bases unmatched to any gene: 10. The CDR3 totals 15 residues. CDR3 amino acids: CASLGQVGSNEKLFF. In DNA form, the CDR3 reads TGTGCCAGCCTCGGACAGGTAGGGAGTAATGAAAAACTGTTTTTT.

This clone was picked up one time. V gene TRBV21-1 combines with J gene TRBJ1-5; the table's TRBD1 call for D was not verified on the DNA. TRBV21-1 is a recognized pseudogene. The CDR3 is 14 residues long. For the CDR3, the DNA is TGTGCCAGCAGCAAAGCTGGGGCAATTCAGCCCCAGCATTTT. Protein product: CASSKAGAIQPQHF.

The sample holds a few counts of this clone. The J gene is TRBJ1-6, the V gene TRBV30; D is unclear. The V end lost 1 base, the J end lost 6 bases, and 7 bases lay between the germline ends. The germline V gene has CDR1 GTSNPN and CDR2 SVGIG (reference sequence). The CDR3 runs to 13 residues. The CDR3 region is CAWSATPNSPLHF. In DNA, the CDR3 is TGTGCCTGGAGTGCTACCCCTAATTCACCCCTCCACTTT. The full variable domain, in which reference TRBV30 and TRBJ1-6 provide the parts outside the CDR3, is SQTIHQWPATLVQPVGSPLSLECTVEGTSNPNLYWYRQAAGRGLQLLFYSVGIGQISSEVPQNLSASRPQDRQFILSSKKLLLSDSGFYLCAWSATPNSPLHFGNGTRLTVT.

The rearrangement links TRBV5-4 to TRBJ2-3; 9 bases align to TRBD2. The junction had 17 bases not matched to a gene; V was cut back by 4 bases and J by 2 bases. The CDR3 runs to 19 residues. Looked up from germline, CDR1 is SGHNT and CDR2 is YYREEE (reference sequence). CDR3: CASSRRGKGLAANTDTQYF. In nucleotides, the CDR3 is TGTGCCAGCAGCCGCCGGGGGAAGGGACTAGCCGCTAACACAGATACGCAGTATTTT.

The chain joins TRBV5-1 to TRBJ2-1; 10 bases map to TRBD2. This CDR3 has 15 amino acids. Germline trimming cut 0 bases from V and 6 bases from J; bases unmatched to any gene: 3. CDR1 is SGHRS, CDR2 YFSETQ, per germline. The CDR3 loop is CASSLAGTSANEQFF. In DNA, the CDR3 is TGCGCCAGCAGCTTGGCCGGGACTAGCGCCAATGAGCAGTTCTTC.

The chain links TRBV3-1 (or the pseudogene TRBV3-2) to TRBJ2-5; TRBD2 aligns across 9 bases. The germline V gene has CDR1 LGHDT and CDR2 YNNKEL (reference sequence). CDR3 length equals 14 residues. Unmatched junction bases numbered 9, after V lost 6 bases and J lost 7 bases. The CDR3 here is CASRPSGDRGTQYF. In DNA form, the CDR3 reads TGTGCCAGCAGACCTAGCGGGGACCGTGGGACCCAGTACTTC.

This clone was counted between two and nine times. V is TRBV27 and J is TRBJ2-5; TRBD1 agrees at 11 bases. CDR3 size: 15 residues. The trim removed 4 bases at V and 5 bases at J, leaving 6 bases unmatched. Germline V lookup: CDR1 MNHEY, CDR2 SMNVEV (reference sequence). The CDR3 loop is CASSSGTGGVETQYF. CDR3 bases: TGTGCCAGCAGTTCCGGGACAGGGGGGGTGGAGACCCAGTACTTC.

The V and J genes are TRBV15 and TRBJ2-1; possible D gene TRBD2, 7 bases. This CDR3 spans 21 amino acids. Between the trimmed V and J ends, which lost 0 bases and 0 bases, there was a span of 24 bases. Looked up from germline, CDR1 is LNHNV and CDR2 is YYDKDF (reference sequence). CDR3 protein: CATSRDGAGASSRPSYNEQFF. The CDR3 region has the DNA TGTGCCACCAGCAGAGATGGGGCGGGGGCATCATCCCGTCCCTCCTACAATGAGCAGTTCTTC.

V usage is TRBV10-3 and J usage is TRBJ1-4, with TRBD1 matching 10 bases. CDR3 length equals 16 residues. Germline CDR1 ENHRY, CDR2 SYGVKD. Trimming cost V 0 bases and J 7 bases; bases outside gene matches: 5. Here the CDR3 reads CAISESSRDRGEKLFF. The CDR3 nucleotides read TGTGCCATCAGTGAGTCATCTCGGGACAGGGGTGAAAAACTGTTTTTT.

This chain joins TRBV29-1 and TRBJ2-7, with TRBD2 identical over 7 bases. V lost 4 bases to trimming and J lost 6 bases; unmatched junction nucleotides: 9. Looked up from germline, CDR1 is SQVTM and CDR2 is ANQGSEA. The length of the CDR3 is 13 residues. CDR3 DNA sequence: TGCAGCGTTGGCGGGGGACGGAGAGGCGAGCAGTACTTC. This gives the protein CSVGGGRRGEQYF.

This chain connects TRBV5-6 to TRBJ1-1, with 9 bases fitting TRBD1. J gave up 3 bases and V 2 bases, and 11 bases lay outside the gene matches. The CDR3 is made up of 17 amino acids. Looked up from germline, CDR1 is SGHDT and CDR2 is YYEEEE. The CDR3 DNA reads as TGTGCCAGCAGCTTCCCCGGGACAGGGCTTCAGCACACTGAAGCTTTCTTT. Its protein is CASSFPGTGLQHTEAFF.

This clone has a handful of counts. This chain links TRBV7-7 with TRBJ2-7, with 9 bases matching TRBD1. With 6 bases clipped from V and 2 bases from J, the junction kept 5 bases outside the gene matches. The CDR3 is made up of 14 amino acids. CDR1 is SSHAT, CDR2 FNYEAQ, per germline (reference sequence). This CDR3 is CASSPGTGPYEQYF. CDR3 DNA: TGTGCCAGCAGTCCCGGGACAGGGCCCTACGAGCAGTACTTC.

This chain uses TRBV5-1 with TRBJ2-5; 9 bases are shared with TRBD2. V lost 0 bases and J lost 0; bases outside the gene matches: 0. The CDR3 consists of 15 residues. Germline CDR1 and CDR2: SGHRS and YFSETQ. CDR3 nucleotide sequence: TGCGCCAGCAGCTTGGTAGCGGGGGACCAAGAGACCCAGTACTTC. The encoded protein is CASSLVAGDQETQYF.

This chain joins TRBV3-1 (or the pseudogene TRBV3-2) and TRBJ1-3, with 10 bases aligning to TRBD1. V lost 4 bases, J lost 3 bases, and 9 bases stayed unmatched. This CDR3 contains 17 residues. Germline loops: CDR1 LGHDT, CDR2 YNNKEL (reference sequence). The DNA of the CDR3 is TGTGCCAGCAGCCCGCGTCCCGGACAGGGGGGTGGAAACACCATATATTTT. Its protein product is CASSPRPGQGGGNTIYF.

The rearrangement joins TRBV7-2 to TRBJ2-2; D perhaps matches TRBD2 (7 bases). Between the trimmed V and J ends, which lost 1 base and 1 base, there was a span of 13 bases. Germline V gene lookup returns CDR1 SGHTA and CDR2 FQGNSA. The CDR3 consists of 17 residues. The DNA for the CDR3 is TGTGCCAGCAGCTTAGTTGGCGGGGGCCGGAACACCGGGGAGCTGTTTTTT. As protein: CASSLVGGGRNTGELFF. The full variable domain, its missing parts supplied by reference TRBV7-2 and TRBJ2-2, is GAGVSQSPSNKVTEKGKDVELRCDPISGHTALYWYRQSLGQGLEFLIYFQGNSAPDKSGLPSDRFSAERTGGSVSTLTIQRTQQEDSAVYLCASSLVGGGRNTGELFFGEGSRLTVL.

The CDR3 reads CASSYSRLMETQYF. The CDR3 coding sequence is TGTGCCAGCAGTTACTCGCGGCTAATGGAGACCCAGTACTTC. The chain couples TRBV6-6 to TRBJ2-5, with D unresolved. The CDR3 extends over 14 amino acids. Germline V gene lookup returns CDR1 MNHNY and CDR2 SVGAGI (reference sequence). Trimming removed 0 bases from V and 5 bases from J, with 10 bases in between.

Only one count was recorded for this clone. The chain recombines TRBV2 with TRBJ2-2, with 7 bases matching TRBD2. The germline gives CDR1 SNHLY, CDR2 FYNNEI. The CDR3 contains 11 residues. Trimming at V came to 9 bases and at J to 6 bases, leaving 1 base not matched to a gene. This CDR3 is CASAGAGELFF. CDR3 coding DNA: TGTGCCAGTGCGGGGGCCGGGGAGCTGTTTTTT.

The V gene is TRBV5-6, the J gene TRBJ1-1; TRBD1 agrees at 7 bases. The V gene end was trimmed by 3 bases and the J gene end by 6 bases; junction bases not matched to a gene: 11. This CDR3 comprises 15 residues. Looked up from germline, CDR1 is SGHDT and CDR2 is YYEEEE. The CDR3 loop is CASSSKTGIIAEAFF. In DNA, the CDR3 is TGTGCCAGCAGCTCGAAGACAGGGATTATCGCTGAAGCTTTCTTT.

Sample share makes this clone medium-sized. Here the CDR3 DNA reads TGCGCCAGCAGCTTGTTAGGTCGGGTCAATCAGCCCCAGCATTTT. Its protein product is CASSLLGRVNQPQHF. V and J are TRBV5-1 and TRBJ1-5; no clear D gene. CDR1 SGHRS and CDR2 YFSETQ come from the germline V gene. CDR3 length: 15 residues. V was clipped by 1 base and J by 3 bases, with 11 bases between them.

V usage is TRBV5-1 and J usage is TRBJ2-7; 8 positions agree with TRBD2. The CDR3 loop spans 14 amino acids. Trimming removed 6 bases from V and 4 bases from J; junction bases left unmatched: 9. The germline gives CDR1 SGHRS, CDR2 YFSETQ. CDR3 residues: CASTPGGRKYEQYF. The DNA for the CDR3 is TGCGCCAGCACCCCGGGGGGGAGAAAATACGAGCAGTACTTC.